Each of the 3 T cell receptor beta chains below was sequenced from the same sample in a study of T cell responses to AZD1222 COVID-19 vaccine. Libraries were prepared by immunoSEQ multiplex PCR; TCRdb keeps only in-frame clonotypes and omits some of them. The table shows more than 95,000 clones, with around 92% occurring only once. Sample: peripheral blood, taken on day 0 of AZD1222 vaccination. The receptor source for this set is an adult in good health.

This chain connects TRBV6-1 to TRBJ2-1; 7 nucleotides line up with TRBD2. The V and J ends lost 3 bases and 12 bases, in that order; junction bases with no gene match: 5. Germline CDR1 MNHNS, CDR2 SASEGT. The CDR3 loop spans 12 amino acids. The CDR3 here is CASSEPSGPQFF. CDR3 DNA: TGTGCCAGCAGTGAGCCTAGCGGCCCGCAGTTCTTC.

This chain links TRBV30 with TRBJ1-1, with D hard to call. The CDR3 consists of 12 residues. Between the trimmed V and J ends, which lost 4 bases and 10 bases, there was a span of 16 bases. The germline CDR1 and CDR2 sequences are GTSNPN and SVGIG (reference sequence). The CDR3 sequence: CAWNGVSAIAFF. DNA for the CDR3: TGTGCCTGGAACGGCGTCAGCGCGATAGCTTTCTTT.

The chain joins TRBV7-9 to TRBJ2-3; D possibly corresponds to TRBD2 (6 bases). The V end lost 3 bases, the J end lost 3 bases, and 13 bases lay between the germline ends. From germline, CDR1 is SEHNR and CDR2 FQNEAQ (reference sequence). CDR3 length equals 15 residues. CDR3 region: CASSFSGLWTDTQYF. CDR3 DNA sequence: TGTGCCAGCAGCTTTAGCGGTCTTTGGACAGATACGCAGTATTTT.